This T cell receptor beta chain was identified during a study of control samples from healthy donors and cancer patients. V lost 0 bases and J 4 bases, leaving 6 bases between the germline ends. The CDR3 consists of 12 residues. Germline-derived CDR1 and CDR2 are GTSNPN and SVGIG (reference sequence). Sequenced by immunoSEQ multiplex PCR; TCRdb stores in-frame clones only, minus some. The data show roughly 99,000 clones, roughly four fifths seen once. The V gene is TRBV30, the J gene TRBJ1-1, with D unclear. This clonotype originated in a man aged 60 to 69 in good health. Specimen: blood. The CDR3 spells CAWSVGFTEAFF. Written as DNA, the CDR3 is TGTGCCTGGAGTGTGGGCTTCACTGAAGCTTTCTTT.